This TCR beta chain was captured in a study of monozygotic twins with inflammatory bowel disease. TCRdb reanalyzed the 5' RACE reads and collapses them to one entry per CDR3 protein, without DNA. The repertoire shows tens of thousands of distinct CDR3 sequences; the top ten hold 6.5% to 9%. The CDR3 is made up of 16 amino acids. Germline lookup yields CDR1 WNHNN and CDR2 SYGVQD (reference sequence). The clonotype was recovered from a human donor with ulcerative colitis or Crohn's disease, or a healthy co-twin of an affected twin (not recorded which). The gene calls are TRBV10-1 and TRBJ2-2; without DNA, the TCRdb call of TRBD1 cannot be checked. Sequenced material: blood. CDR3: CATTRNRGRNTGELFF.